This TCR beta chain was observed in a study of Graves' ophthalmopathy and Graves' hyperthyroidism. Looking at the study overall: The blood sample was drawn at first diagnosis and before any treatment.

Investigators amplified TCR beta CDR3 regions from RNA transcripts. The first round was an RT-PCR with HTBI primers, and the second round was a multiplex PCR. TCRdb re-called the multiplex PCR reads with MiXCR, one entry per CDR3 protein. This sample carries 650,000 to 800,000 distinct CDR3 sequences, about 38% of them seen once, and the ten largest clones take more than 3%. The V and J ends lost 4 bases and 4 bases respectively, with 8 bases between them. The CDR3 sequence is 14 residues long. CDR1 and CDR2 (germline): ENHRY, SYGVKD. This receptor was obtained from an adult man with Graves' ophthalmopathy. The sequenced material came from peripheral blood. The chain combines TRBV10-3 with TRBJ2-6; D is undetermined. In DNA form, the CDR3 reads TGTGCCATCAGTGTCGGTGGAGGGGCCAACGTCCTGACTTTC. It yields the protein CAISVGGGANVLTF.